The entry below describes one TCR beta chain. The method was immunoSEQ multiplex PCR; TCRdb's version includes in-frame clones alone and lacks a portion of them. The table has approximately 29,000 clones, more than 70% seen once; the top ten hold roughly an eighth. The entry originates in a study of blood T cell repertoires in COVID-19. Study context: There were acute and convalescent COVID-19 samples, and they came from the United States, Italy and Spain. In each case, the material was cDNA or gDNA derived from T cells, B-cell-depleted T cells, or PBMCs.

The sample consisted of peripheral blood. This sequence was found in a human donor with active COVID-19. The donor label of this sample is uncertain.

The CDR3 nucleotides read TGTGCCATCAGTGAGTCAGAGGTTAGCAGTTTGAACACTGAAGCTTTCTTT. Amino acid sequence: CAISESEVSSLNTEAFF. The chain carries TRBV10-3 and TRBJ1-1; D is unresolved. The length of the CDR3 is 17 residues. V dropped 0 bases and J dropped 0 bases, with 14 bases sitting between them. Germline V gives CDR1 ENHRY, CDR2 SYGVKD.